Reported below is one TCR beta chain. What it binds is unknown. Germline CDR1 is SGHRS and CDR2 is YFSETQ. The CDR3 spans 15 residues. V was shortened by 1 base and J by 4 bases, with 12 bases between the two germline ends. This record belongs to a study of cytomegalovirus exposure and HLA in healthy donors. Study summary: Approximately 85 million unique TCRs from HLA-typed donors were held in an early data release. Study-wide findings and caveats: In a later analysis, TCR association rates varied by HLA locus: DRB1 most, HLA-C fewest. According to the study, 180 or so TCR beta chains were cytomegalovirus-associated.

PCR involved 60 Vbeta and 13 Jbeta primers. Repertoires were generated with immunoSEQ multiplex PCR, while TCRdb's copy carries only in-frame clones and drops some. The table counts around 100,000 clones; about 0.59% lies in the top ten. V usage is TRBV5-1 and J usage is TRBJ1-3; possibly TRBD1 for D (6 bases). Source material: PBMCs. The source of this sequence is a man aged 50-60 years in good health and CMV-seronegative. The CDR3 DNA is TGCGCCAGCAGCTTGTGGGGGACACAGGGAAACACCATATATTTT. This gives the protein CASSLWGTQGNTIYF.